These 19 T cell receptor beta chains came from one sample sequenced in a study of blood T cells in healthy people across ages. With a J-beta primer mix and a sample-barcoded 5' primer, a second PCR ran about 7 to 11 cycles. TCRdb re-analysed the 5' RACE reads in MiXCR, keeping a single row per CDR3 protein. The table shows around 870,000 distinct CDR3 sequences, with around 28% occurring only once. Sequencing was done on a sample of blood. Receptors were obtained from a woman older than 75 in good health.

This clonotype was seen ten or more times. CDR3 amino acids: CASSLRQGGDTQYF. CDR3 coding DNA: TGTGCCAGCAGCCTCCGACAGGGGGGAGATACGCAGTATTTT. The rearrangement uses TRBV12-3 or TRBV12-4 and TRBJ2-3, with 9 bases that match TRBD1. The CDR3 length is 14 residues. Losses at the gene ends were 6 bases for V and 5 bases for J; bases not matched to a gene: 6.

This clonotype was seen repeatedly, ten times or more. The CDR3: CSARIQETQYF. The CDR3 bases are TGCAGTGCTAGGATACAAGAGACCCAGTACTTC. The chain uses TRBV20-1 and TRBJ2-5, with unresolved D. Between the trimmed V and J ends, which lost 3 bases and 2 bases, there was a span of 4 bases. The CDR3 totals 11 residues. Per the germline V gene, CDR1 is DFQATT and CDR2 is SNEGSKA (reference sequence).

This clonotype was recorded at least ten times. As DNA, the CDR3 is TGTGCCAGCAGCCCCGGACGGGCAGCTTCGCGGTCCTTCGGCTACACCTTC. This sequence encodes CASSPGRAASRSFGYTF. The chain uses TRBV7-2 and TRBJ1-2; no firm D call. The CDR3 consists of 17 residues. Germline V gene lookup returns CDR1 SGHTA and CDR2 FQGNSA. Trimming pared 5 bases from V and 8 bases from J, leaving 27 bases between.

In this sample, this clonotype turned up many times. This chain joins TRBV12-3 or TRBV12-4 and TRBJ2-1; the D gene is possibly TRBD2 (6 bases). Trimming removed 4 bases at V and 3 bases at J, with 10 bases between. This CDR3 has 14 amino acids. In DNA form, the CDR3 reads TGTGCCAGCAGTTATGAAGCGGGCTACAATGAGCAGTTCTTC. It yields the protein CASSYEAGYNEQFF.

This clonotype was observed many times. This chain links TRBV15 with TRBJ2-1, with 7 bases lining up with TRBD2. Germline-derived CDR1 and CDR2 are LNHNV and YYDKDF (reference sequence). V lost 3 bases, J lost 7 bases, and 9 bases stayed unmatched. The CDR3 covers 15 residues. CDR3: CATSRDGGSFNEQFF. As DNA, the CDR3 is TGTGCCACCAGCAGGGACGGGGGGAGTTTTAATGAGCAGTTCTTC.

As concerns this clonotype: A read error may produce the germline difference seen at one junction end. The V gene is TRBV12-3 or TRBV12-4, the J gene TRBJ2-3; D is possibly TRBD2 (7 bases). The CDR3 is 14 residues long. CDR3 region: CASSPGGRADTEYF. CDR3 in DNA: TGTGCCAGCAGTCCGGGGGGCAGAGCAGATACGGAGTATTTT.

The chain has TRBV12-3 or TRBV12-4 and TRBJ2-3; D might be TRBD2 (6 bases). V was trimmed by 4 bases and J by 11 bases, leaving 13 bases between them. The CDR3 totals 12 residues. CDR3 amino acids: CASSSLADVQYF. CDR3 bases: TGTGCCAGCAGTTCACTAGCAGATGTGCAGTATTTT.

The chain combines TRBV5-1 with TRBJ2-7, with no clear D. The CDR3 runs 15 residues. V dropped 1 base and J dropped 7 bases, with 18 bases sitting between them. CDR1 is SGHRS and CDR2 is YFSETQ in the germline V gene. The CDR3 DNA follows: TGCGCCAGCAGCTTGACTATGTCGGTGTACAATGAGCAGTACTTC. It encodes CASSLTMSVYNEQYF.

The CDR3 DNA sequence: TGCAGTGCTAGAGGAAGCACCCATAGCAATCAGCCCCAGCATTTT. Translation: CSARGSTHSNQPQHF. The chain combines TRBV20-1 with TRBJ1-5; no clear D gene. Looked up from germline, CDR1 is DFQATT and CDR2 is SNEGSKA (reference sequence). The CDR3 is made up of 15 amino acids. Between the trimmed V and J ends, which lost 1 base and 0 bases, there was a span of 10 bases.

This clonotype was counted ten times or more. This sequence joins TRBV6-2 or TRBV6-3 and TRBJ2-5, with 10 bases identical to TRBD2. Germline CDR1 reads MNHEY; CDR2 reads SVGEGT. The V and J ends lost 6 bases and 2 bases, in that order; junction bases with no gene match: 6. This CDR3 spans 15 amino acids. As DNA, the CDR3 is TGTGCCAGCAGAGCTAGCGGGGGCCAGCAAGAGACCCAGTACTTC. The encoded protein is CASRASGGQQETQYF.

The rearrangement joins TRBV30 to TRBJ1-1; tentative D call: TRBD1 (6 bases). The germline V gene has CDR1 GTSNPN and CDR2 SVGIG (reference sequence). CDR3 length: 14 amino acids. Trimming took 0 bases from V and 4 from J, leaving 12 bases between them. The chain's CDR3 is CAWSVWGQGTEAFF. Here the CDR3 DNA reads TGTGCCTGGAGTGTCTGGGGGCAGGGCACTGAAGCTTTCTTT.

This clonotype was seen repeatedly, ten times or more. The chain combines TRBV20-1 with TRBJ2-5; 8 nucleotides align to TRBD2. This CDR3 comprises 14 residues. The germline gives CDR1 DFQATT, CDR2 SNEGSKA (reference sequence). V trimming: 6 bases; J trimming: 4 bases; junction bases outside the gene matches: 10. CDR3 nucleotides: TGCAGTGCCCGGGGGGGCCGAAGCATAGAGACCCAGTACTTC. Translation: CSARGGRSIETQYF.

This clonotype has a handful of counts. J is TRBJ1-1 and V is TRBV20-1; tentative D call: TRBD1 (5 bases). CDR3 length: 12 residues. Germline V gene data show CDR1 as DFQATT and CDR2 as SNEGSKA (reference sequence). Trimming left V 3 bases short and J 4 bases short, with 9 bases between. CDR3: CSASAGSTEAFF. The CDR3 DNA sequence: TGCAGTGCTAGCGCAGGGAGCACTGAAGCTTTCTTT.

Remarks on this clonotype: A much larger clone differs by one base, so this may be a read error. The chain employs TRBV11-2 and TRBJ2-5; D possibly uses TRBD1 or TRBD2 (5 bases each). Germline assignment: CDR1 SGHAT and CDR2 FQNNGV. The CDR3 covers 15 residues. The V and J ends lost 3 bases and 11 bases respectively, with 22 bases between them. The CDR3 DNA sequence: TGTGCCAGCAGCTTCCGGGAAGGGACCTACAATGAGCAGTACTTC. Translation gives CASSFREGTYNEQYF.

Ten or more counts support this clonotype. The J gene is TRBJ1-2, the V gene TRBV7-9; 9 bases map to TRBD1. The CDR3 is made up of 13 amino acids. V shed 6 bases and J 4 bases; nucleotides not matched to a gene: 3. Germline V gene data show CDR1 as SEHNR and CDR2 as FQNEAQ (reference sequence). CDR3 nucleotides: TGTGCCAGCAGTATGGACAGGGGCTATGGCTACACCTTC. Translation gives CASSMDRGYGYTF.

This clonotype was observed at least ten times. The rearrangement links TRBV20-1 to TRBJ2-7, with D hard to call. The CDR3 runs to 16 residues. V was pared by 5 bases and J by 0 bases, with 20 bases between. Germline V gene data show CDR1 as DFQATT and CDR2 as SNEGSKA (reference sequence). In DNA, the CDR3 is TGCAGTGCTTTCCCGGTCCCCCCACGGAGCTCCTACGAGCAGTACTTC. It yields the protein CSAFPVPPRSSYEQYF.

On this clonotype: A single base separates this from a much larger clone, so it may be a read error. This chain connects TRBV7-2 to TRBJ2-7, with 11 positions matching TRBD2. V shed 3 bases and J 10 bases; nucleotides not matched to a gene: 11. Germline values: CDR1 SGHTA, CDR2 FQGNSA. This CDR3 spans 15 amino acids. The CDR3 DNA is TGTGCCAGCAGCTTTCCTAGCGGGGGGTCAGAGATCCAGTACTTC. Amino acid sequence: CASSFPSGGSEIQYF.

This clonotype was detected many times. The chain is built from TRBV11-2 and TRBJ2-3; D is ambiguous. From germline, CDR1 is SGHAT and CDR2 FQNNGV. This CDR3 has 17 amino acids. V was clipped by 1 base and J by 2 bases, with 16 bases between them. CDR3 amino acids: CASSLGSFSGFTDTQYF. In DNA form, the CDR3 reads TGTGCCAGCAGCTTAGGTAGTTTTTCAGGTTTCACAGATACGCAGTATTTT.

With respect to this clonotype: Its ends do not fully match the called genes, so a read error is possible. This chain connects TRBV4-3 to TRBJ1-6; maybe TRBD1 (6 bases). The CDR3 contains 13 residues. The germline V gene encodes CDR1 LGHNA and CDR2 YSLEER. CDR3 in DNA: TGCGCCAGCAGCCAAGACAGGGGTTCACCCCCCCACTTT. Translating it yields CASSQDRGSPPHF.